The rows below give T cell receptor beta chains drawn from one sample of a study of control samples from healthy donors and cancer patients. TCRdb's table, derived via immunoSEQ multiplex PCR, lists solely in-frame clones and lacks some. Among about 80,000 clones listed, roughly 89% were seen once. Sequenced sample: blood. These receptors were taken from a woman aged 60-70 years in good health. CDR3s include the opening cysteine and the closing phenylalanine or tryptophan. The D gene is left open where the match is weak. Size is stated for part of the rows, as once, few or many counts, or as a class when the clone is expanded.

CDR3	DNA	V	size	D	J
CASSWGLSLSTDTQYF	TGTGCCAGCAGCTGGGGACTCAGCCTGAGCACAGATACGCAGTATTTT	TRBV11-3	.	.	TRBJ2-3
CASSAGGGNQPQHF	TGTGCCAGTAGTGCGGGGGGCGGCAATCAGCCCCAGCATTTT	TRBV19	.	.	TRBJ1-5
CASSYGRNYGYTF	TGTGCCAGCAGTTATGGCAGAAACTATGGCTACACCTTC	TRBV6-5	.	.	TRBJ1-2
CASSRGTTNPSYNEQFF	TGTGCCAGCAGCCGCGGGACAACGAACCCCTCCTACAATGAGCAGTTCTTC	TRBV7-2	.	.	TRBJ2-1
CASSPGTGGAGTEAFF	TGCGCCAGCAGCCCAGGGACAGGGGGAGCAGGCACTGAAGCTTTCTTT	TRBV5-1	.	TRBD1	TRBJ1-1
CASSLEEAYGYTF	TGTGCCAGCAGCCTGGAGGAGGCATATGGCTACACCTTC	TRBV7-2	once	.	TRBJ1-2
CASSLVGQGVTYEQYF	TGTGCCAGCAGCTTAGTCGGACAGGGGGTAACCTACGAGCAGTACTTC	TRBV7-2	.	TRBD1	TRBJ2-7
CASFAGPEAFF	TGTGCCAGCTTCGCCGGGCCTGAAGCTTTCTTT	TRBV7-9	.	.	TRBJ1-1
CASSPGGVRGNEQFF	TGTGCCAGCAGCCCCGGCGGGGTCAGGGGCAATGAGCAGTTCTTC	TRBV9	.	.	TRBJ2-1
CASTNRGWDSPLHF	TGTGCCAGCACTAACAGGGGATGGGATTCACCCCTCCACTTT	TRBV25-1	.	TRBD1	TRBJ1-6
CASSLLTGTTEAFF	TGTGCCAGCAGCTTACTAACAGGGACCACTGAAGCTTTCTTT	TRBV11-2	.	.	TRBJ1-1
CATSRAGASGRERPYNEQFF	TGTGCCACCAGCAGAGCCGGGGCTAGCGGGAGGGAAAGGCCCTACAATGAGCAGTTCTTC	TRBV15	.	TRBD2	TRBJ2-1
CASSPPTGGKGNTIYF	TGTGCCAGCAGCCCCCCGACAGGGGGCAAGGGAAACACCATATATTTT	TRBV28	.	TRBD1	TRBJ1-3
CASNGGSNSPLHF	TGCGCCAGCAACGGGGGGTCCAATTCACCCCTCCACTTT	TRBV5-1	.	.	TRBJ1-6
CARSLGIRQANTGGGTSSTYGYTF	TGTGCCAGAAGCTTGGGGATTAGACAGGCGAACACCGGAGGAGGCACCTCCAGCACTTATGGCTACACCTTC	TRBV5-3	.	.	TRBJ1-2
CASSLMGQGGHEQFF	TGTGCCAGCAGCTTAATGGGACAGGGTGGGCATGAGCAGTTCTTC	TRBV7-9	.	TRBD1	TRBJ2-1
CSASLPSYHREAFF	TGCAGTGCTAGTTTACCCAGCTACCACCGGGAAGCTTTCTTT	TRBV20-1	.	.	TRBJ1-1
CASSLVLGGRASGEQYF	TGTGCCAGCAGCTTAGTTCTTGGTGGGAGGGCCTCTGGCGAGCAGTACTTC	TRBV7-2	once	TRBD2	TRBJ2-7
CASSQKWGLNTEAFF	TGCGCCAGCAGCCAAAAGTGGGGACTGAACACTGAAGCTTTCTTT	TRBV4-3	.	.	TRBJ1-1
CASSLRTGDTEAFF	TGTGCCAGCAGTTTAAGGACAGGGGACACTGAAGCTTTCTTT	TRBV6-5	.	TRBD1	TRBJ1-1
CASSPATNEKLFF	TGTGCCAGCTCACCAGCAACGAATGAAAAACTGTTTTTT	TRBV18	.	.	TRBJ1-4
CAIKWDKGGYGYTF	TGTGCCATCAAGTGGGACAAGGGAGGCTATGGCTACACCTTC	TRBV10-3	.	.	TRBJ1-2